This T cell receptor beta chain was found in a study of blood T cell repertoires in COVID-19. Study summary: Samples taken during acute and convalescent COVID-19 were collected in the United States, Italy and Spain. The cDNA or gDNA used as material had been derived from T cells, B-cell-depleted T cells, or PBMCs.

This clone occurred a few times. The assay was immunoSEQ multiplex PCR, and TCRdb's table has in-frame clones only and misses some. The data contain just under 350,000 clones, 80% to 90% of them singletons. The CDR3 runs to 13 residues. V was cut by 5 bases and J by 9 bases, with 14 bases left in between. Germline loops: CDR1 LNHDA, CDR2 SQIVND (reference sequence). Sequencing was carried out using peripheral blood. The origin of this receptor is a man in his thirties or forties with active or convalescent COVID-19. The rearrangement links TRBV19 to TRBJ1-5; D gene ambiguous. CDR3 sequence: CASSSTSYPPQHF. The CDR3 DNA sequence: TGTGCCAGTAGTTCGACTTCCTATCCGCCCCAGCATTTT.